The sequence of this T cell receptor (beta chain) was determined in a study of molecular identifiers for immune sequencing clone quantification. Overall study results and limits: Clones that had above 20 RNA copies took up over 98% of effector molecules but under 1% in naive cells. Highly expanded clone sizes could end up underestimated if a barcode were shared by identical TCR molecules.

Details on this clonotype: Antigen: not known. A much larger clone sits a single nucleotide away, making a read error possible. The CDR3 does not end in the conserved phenylalanine or tryptophan, so this is likely a read error.

V shed 5 bases, J shed 2 bases, and the junction held 3 bases outside the gene matches. The length of the CDR3 is 15 residues. Germline V gene lookup returns CDR1 MDHEN and CDR2 SYDVKM. Bulk libraries came from a prior protocol with listed TCR primers. TCRdb re-analysed the PCR reads in MiXCR, keeping a single row per CDR3 protein. The sample has about 100,000 distinct CDR3 sequences; about 35% are singletons. The clonotype originates from a human donor in good health. Some libraries in this study had Jurkat cell RNA spiked in. The genes are TRBV28 and TRBJ2-7, with TRBD2 identical over 13 bases. Sequences were obtained from naive CD8+ T cells from blood, with Jurkat cell RNA spiked in. Subset of the sample: FACS-sorted CD8+CD4-CCR7+CD45RA+ naive T cells. The CDR3 coding sequence is TGTGCCAGCAGTGAACTAGCGGGAGGGCCCTACGAGCAGTACTAC. Residues: CASSELAGGPYEQYY.